This TCR beta chain was documented in a study of beta chain features in type 1 diabetes. Overall study: What patients shared with healthy donors was a similar profile of age, gender and cell yields.

The table lists this clone with a few counts. Germline CDR1 reads LGHNA; CDR2 reads YSLEER. The CDR3 is made up of 15 amino acids. Trimming left V 0 bases short and J 3 bases short, with 12 bases between. Expressed TCRB transcripts were sequenced, since all the RNA that had been isolated was reverse transcribed. Only in-frame clones appear in the TCRdb table, and some are missing; sequencing was by immunoSEQ multiplex PCR. Of 400,000 to 450,000 clones listed, about 15% are singletons. The origin of this receptor is a young man in good health. This chain uses TRBV4-3 with TRBJ2-7; D is possibly TRBD2 (5 bases). The sequenced material came from naive CD4+ T cells from blood. The CDR3 loop reads CASSQDITGSYEQYF. The CDR3 DNA reads TGCGCCAGCAGCCAAGATATCACGGGGAGCTACGAGCAGTACTTC.